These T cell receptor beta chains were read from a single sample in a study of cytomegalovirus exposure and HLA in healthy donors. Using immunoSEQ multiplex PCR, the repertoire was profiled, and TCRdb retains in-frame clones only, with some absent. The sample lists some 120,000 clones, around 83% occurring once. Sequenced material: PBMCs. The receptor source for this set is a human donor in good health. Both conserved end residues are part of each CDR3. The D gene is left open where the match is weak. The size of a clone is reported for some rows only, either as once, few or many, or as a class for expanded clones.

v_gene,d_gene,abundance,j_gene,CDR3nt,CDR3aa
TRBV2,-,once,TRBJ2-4,TGTGCCAGCCAAGAGGAGGGGGGGTTCGGCATTCAGTACTTC,CASQEEGGFGIQYF
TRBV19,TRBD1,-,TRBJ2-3,TGTGCCAGTACGACAGGGGGCACAGATACGCAGTATTTT,CASTTGGTDTQYF
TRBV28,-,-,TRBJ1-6,TGTGCCAGCGTATTCAGCCTACCGGGACATAGCTCCTATAATTCACCCCTCCACTTT,CASVFSLPGHSSYNSPLHF
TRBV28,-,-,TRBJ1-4,TGTGCTAGCAGTTTATACGGGGGGGCCGGTGAAAAACTGTTTTTT,CASSLYGGAGEKLFF
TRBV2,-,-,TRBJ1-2,TGTGCCAGCAGTGGGACAGCAGAAAACTATGGCTACACCTTC,CASSGTAENYGYTF
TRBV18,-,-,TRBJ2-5,TGTGCCAGCTCACCACGAGCTCAACAGGGTTGGGAGACCCAGTACTTC,CASSPRAQQGWETQYF
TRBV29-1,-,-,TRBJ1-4,TGCAGCGTTGACAAGGGAACGGAACCGGGGGAAAAACTGTTTTTT,CSVDKGTEPGEKLFF
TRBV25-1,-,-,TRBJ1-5,TGTGCCAGCAGTGACCCGGGGGTGAGTCAGCCCCAGCATTTT,CASSDPGVSQPQHF
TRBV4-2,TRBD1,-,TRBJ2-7,TGTGCCAGCAGCCAAGATCTCGGGACAGGGGTGTACGAGCAGTACTTC,CASSQDLGTGVYEQYF
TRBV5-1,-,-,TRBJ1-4,TGCGCCAGCAGCTCAGGGGCTCTTACCAAAAATGAAAAACTGTTTTTT,CASSSGALTKNEKLFF
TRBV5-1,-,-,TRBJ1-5,TGCGCCAGCAGCTTGGAAACAGGGAAAGATCAGCCCCAGCATTTT,CASSLETGKDQPQHF
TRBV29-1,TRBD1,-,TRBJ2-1,TGCAGCGTGGGACAGGGGGACCATGAGCAGTTCTTC,CSVGQGDHEQFF
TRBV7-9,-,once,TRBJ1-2,TGTTCCAGCAGCCCCCGTGGGGGGGGCTACACCTTC,CSSSPRGGGYTF
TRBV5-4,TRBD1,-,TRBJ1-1,TGTGCCAGCAGCTTATCGGGGACAGCTGAAGCTTTCTTT,CASSLSGTAEAFF
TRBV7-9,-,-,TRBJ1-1,TGTTCCAGCAGCTTGGGGAGAAACACTGAAGCTTTCTTT,CSSSLGRNTEAFF
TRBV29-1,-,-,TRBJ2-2,TGCAGCGCTACAGGCCCCAACACCGGGGAGCTGTTTTTT,CSATGPNTGELFF
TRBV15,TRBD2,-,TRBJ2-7,TGTGCCACCAGCATAGGGCGGGGGGGCCGCGACGAGCAGTACTTC,CATSIGRGGRDEQYF
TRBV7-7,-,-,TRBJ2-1,TGTGCTAGCAGCAAATCGGGCGGGAATGAGCAGTTCTTC,CASSKSGGNEQFF
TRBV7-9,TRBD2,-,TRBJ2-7,TGTGCCAGCAGCTCTAATAGCGGGAATCTCCACTACGAGCAGTACTTC,CASSSNSGNLHYEQYF
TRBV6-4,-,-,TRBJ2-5,TGTGCCAGCACTAGACCGATGGAAGAGACCCAGTACTTC,CASTRPMEETQYF
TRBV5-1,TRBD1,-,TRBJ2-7,TGCGCCAGCAGCTCCGAAATAGACAACACAGGGGGCTCTTACGAGCAGTACTTC,CASSSEIDNTGGSYEQYF
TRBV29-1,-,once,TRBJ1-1,TGCAGCGTTGGAGGAGCTTTCTTT,CSVGGAFF
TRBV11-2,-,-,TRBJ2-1,TGTGCCAGCAGCTTAGCCACAGGGTACAATGAGCAGTTCTTC,CASSLATGYNEQFF
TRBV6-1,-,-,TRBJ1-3,TGTGCCAGCAGTGTGGAGGGTAGGGGAAACACCATATATTTT,CASSVEGRGNTIYF
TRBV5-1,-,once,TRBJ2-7,TGCGCCAGCAGCTTGTCTAGCCCCTCCTACGAGCAGTACTTC,CASSLSSPSYEQYF
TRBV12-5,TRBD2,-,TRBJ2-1,TGTGCTAGTGGTTCCCCACTAGCGGGGGAATACAATGAGCAGTTCTTC,CASGSPLAGEYNEQFF
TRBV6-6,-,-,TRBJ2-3,TGTGCCAGCAGTTTGCAACACCGCAGCACAGATACGCAGTATTTT,CASSLQHRSTDTQYF
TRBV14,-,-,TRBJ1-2,TGTGCCAGCAGCCAAGTCGGGACTGGGCATGGCTACACCTTC,CASSQVGTGHGYTF
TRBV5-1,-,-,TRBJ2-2,TGCGCCAGCACCAAAAACACCGGGGAGCTGTTTTTT,CASTKNTGELFF
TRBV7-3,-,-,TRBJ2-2,TGTGCCAGCAGCTCCGGACTTCCCACCGGGGAGCTGTTTTTT,CASSSGLPTGELFF
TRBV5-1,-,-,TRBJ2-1,TGCGCCAGCAGCTCCTCATCAGGGGGAACGGCGGGGGGGCAGTTCTTC,CASSSSSGGTAGGQFF
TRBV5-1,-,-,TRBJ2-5,TGCGCCAGCATATCCGGTGAGACCCAGTACTTC,CASISGETQYF
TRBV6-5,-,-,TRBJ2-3,TGTGCCAGCAGCCCCTTATCCCCGCTAGAGGATACGCAGTATTTT,CASSPLSPLEDTQYF
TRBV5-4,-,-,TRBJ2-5,TGTGCCAGCAGCTTGGATTTGGGGCTTGAGACCCAGTACTTC,CASSLDLGLETQYF
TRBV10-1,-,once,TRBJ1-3,TGCGCCAGCGCTGACAGCGGGGGAAACACCATATATTTT,CASADSGGNTIYF
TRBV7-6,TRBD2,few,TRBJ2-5,TGTGCCAGCCGTACAGCGGGGGGAGAGACCCAGTACTTC,CASRTAGGETQYF
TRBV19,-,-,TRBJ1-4,TGTGCCAGTAGTCCCCGTCAGAGGCCTAATGAAAAACTGTTTTTT,CASSPRQRPNEKLFF
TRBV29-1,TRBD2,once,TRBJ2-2,TGCAGCGTTAGAAGGGCCCTGGCGGGGGGGATGAACACCGGGGAGCTGTTTTTT,CSVRRALAGGMNTGELFF
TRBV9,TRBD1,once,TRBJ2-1,TGTGCCAGCAGCGTAGACGGGACAGGATGGGGTGAGCAGTTCTTC,CASSVDGTGWGEQFF
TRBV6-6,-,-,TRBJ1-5,TGTGCCAGCAGTGACGGGAAATCCCAGCCCCAGCATTTT,CASSDGKSQPQHF
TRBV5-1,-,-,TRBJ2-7,TGCGCCAGCAGCCAACAGGGTTCCCCCTACGAGCAGTACTTC,CASSQQGSPYEQYF
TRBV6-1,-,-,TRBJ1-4,TGTGCCAGCAGTGAAGCGGGGGGGGGCGCTTTTTCGAATGAAAAACTGTTTTTT,CASSEAGGGAFSNEKLFF
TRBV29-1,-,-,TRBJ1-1,TGCAGCGTTGAAGATCGGGTTCAGCCAAAAGTGAACACTGAAGCTTTCTTT,CSVEDRVQPKVNTEAFF
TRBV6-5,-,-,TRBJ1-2,TGTGCCAGCAGTTACAAGGGGGAGAGCGGTGGCTACACCTTC,CASSYKGESGGYTF
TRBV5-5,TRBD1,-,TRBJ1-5,TGTGCCAGCAGCCCCAAGGTCGGGACAGGGACTCAGCCCCAGCATTTT,CASSPKVGTGTQPQHF
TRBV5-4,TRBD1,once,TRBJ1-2,TGTGCCAGCAGCCCCAGGGGGGCAGGGTTGGATCGGGGCTACCCCTTC,CASSPRGAGLDRGYPF
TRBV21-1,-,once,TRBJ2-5,TGTGCCAGCAGCAAAGAGGGAGACAGGGGGCTACAAGAGACCCAGTACTTC,CASSKEGDRGLQETQYF
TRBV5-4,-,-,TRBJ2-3,TGTGCCAGCAGCTTGGCTCTCTCCCCTGGCACAGATACGCAGTATTTT,CASSLALSPGTDTQYF
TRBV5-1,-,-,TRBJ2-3,TGCGCCAGCAGCTTGGAGGGGTCCTCCGGGGATACGCAGTATTTT,CASSLEGSSGDTQYF
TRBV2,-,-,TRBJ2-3,TGTGCCAGCAGTCGGTTCGGAGCAAGCCCTAGCACAGATACGCAGTATTTT,CASSRFGASPSTDTQYF
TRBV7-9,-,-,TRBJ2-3,TGTGCCAGCAGCCTGAGACTAGGTCCAGATACGCAGTATTTT,CASSLRLGPDTQYF
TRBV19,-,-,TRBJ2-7,TGTGCCAGTAGTATAGCCCCGGGGTCTCAAAAGTACTTC,CASSIAPGSQKYF
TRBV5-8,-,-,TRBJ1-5,TGTGCCAGCGCCCGTAGCAGGGGCTACAATCAGCCCCAGCATTTT,CASARSRGYNQPQHF
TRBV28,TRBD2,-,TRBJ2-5,TGTGCCAGCAGTTCCCCTGGCGGGGGAGTAGAGACCCAGTACTTC,CASSSPGGGVETQYF
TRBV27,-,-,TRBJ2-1,TGTGCCAGCAGTTTATCGGTCGGGGGCAATGAGCAGTTCTTC,CASSLSVGGNEQFF